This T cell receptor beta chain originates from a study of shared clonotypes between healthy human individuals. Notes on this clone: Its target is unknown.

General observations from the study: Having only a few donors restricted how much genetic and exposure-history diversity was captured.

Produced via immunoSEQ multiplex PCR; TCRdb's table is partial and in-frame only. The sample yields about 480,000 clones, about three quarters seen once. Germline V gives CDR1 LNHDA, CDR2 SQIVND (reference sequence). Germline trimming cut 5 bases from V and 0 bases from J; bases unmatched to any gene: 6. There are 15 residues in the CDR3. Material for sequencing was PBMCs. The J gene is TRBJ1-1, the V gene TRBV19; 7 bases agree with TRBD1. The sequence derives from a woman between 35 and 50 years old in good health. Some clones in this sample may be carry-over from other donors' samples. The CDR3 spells CASSLRTGMNTEAFF. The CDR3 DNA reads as TGTGCCAGTAGTCTGAGGACAGGTATGAACACTGAAGCTTTCTTT.